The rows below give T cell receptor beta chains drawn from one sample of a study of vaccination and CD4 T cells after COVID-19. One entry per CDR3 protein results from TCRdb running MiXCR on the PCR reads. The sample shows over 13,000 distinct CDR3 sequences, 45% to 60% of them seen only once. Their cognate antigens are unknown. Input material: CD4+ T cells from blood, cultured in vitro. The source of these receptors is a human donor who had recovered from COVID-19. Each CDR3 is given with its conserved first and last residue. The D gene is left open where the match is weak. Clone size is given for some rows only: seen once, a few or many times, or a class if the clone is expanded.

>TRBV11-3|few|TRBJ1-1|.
CASSLSWAGAGRAEAFF
TGTGCCAGCAGCTTAAGTTGGGCAGGGGCCGGGCGGGCTGAAGCTTTCTTT
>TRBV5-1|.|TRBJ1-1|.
CASSAKTDLEAFF
TGCGCCAGCAGCGCCAAGACAGACCTTGAAGCTTTCTTT
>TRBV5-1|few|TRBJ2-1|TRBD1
CASSLGGTGRPNEQFF
TGCGCCAGCAGCTTGGGCGGGACAGGGAGGCCCAATGAGCAGTTCTTC
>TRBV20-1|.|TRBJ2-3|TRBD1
CSARDIGPGTGGTDTQYF
TGCAGTGCTAGAGATATCGGCCCGGGGACAGGGGGCACAGATACGCAGTATTTT
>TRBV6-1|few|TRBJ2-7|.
CASRTGTGNSYEQYF
TGTGCCAGCAGAACCGGGACGGGAAACTCCTACGAGCAGTACTTC
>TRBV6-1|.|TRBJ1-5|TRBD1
CAIGTGVNNQPQHF
TGTGCCATTGGGACAGGGGTTAACAATCAGCCCCAGCATTTT
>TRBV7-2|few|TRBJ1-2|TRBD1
CASSPRGQGISGYTF
TGTGCCAGCAGCCCCCGGGGACAGGGTATTTCTGGCTACACCTTC
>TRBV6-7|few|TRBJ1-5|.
CASSYSIRPGTGQPQHF
TGTGCCAGCAGTTACTCGATAAGGCCCGGCACCGGGCAGCCCCAGCATTTT
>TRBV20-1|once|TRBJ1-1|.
CSARRGVNTEAFF
TGCAGTGCTAGGAGGGGGGTGAACACTGAAGCTTTCTTT
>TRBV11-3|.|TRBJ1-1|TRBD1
CASCHRRGQGDEAFF
TGTGCCAGCTGCCATCGTAGGGGACAGGGTGATGAAGCTTTCTTT
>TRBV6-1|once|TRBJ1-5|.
CASRGAGGTNQPQHF
TGTGCCAGCCGGGGCGCTGGGGGGACGAATCAGCCCCAGCATTTT
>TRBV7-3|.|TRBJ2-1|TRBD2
CASSLTSGGVNEQFF
TGTGCCAGCAGCTTGACTAGCGGGGGGGTTAATGAGCAGTTCTTC
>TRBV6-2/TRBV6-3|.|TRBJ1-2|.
CASRPGDGWYYGYTF
TGTGCCAGCAGACCAGGGGACGGTTGGTACTATGGCTACACCTTC
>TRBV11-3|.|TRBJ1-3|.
CASSLYSGVGNGNTIYF
TGTGCCAGCAGCTTATACTCCGGGGTAGGAAATGGAAACACCATATATTTT
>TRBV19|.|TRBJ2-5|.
CASRVSGAGLQETQYF
TGTGCCAGTAGAGTAAGTGGGGCAGGGCTCCAGGAGACCCAGTACTTC
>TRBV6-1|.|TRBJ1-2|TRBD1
CASSGTGTGEYGYTF
TGTGCCAGCAGTGGTACCGGGACAGGGGAGTATGGCTACACCTTC
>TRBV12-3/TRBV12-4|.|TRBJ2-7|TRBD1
CASSMDRAYEQYF
TGTGCCAGCAGTATGGACAGGGCCTACGAGCAGTACTTC
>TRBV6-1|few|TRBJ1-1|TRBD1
CASRINRGGTEAFF
TGTGCCAGCAGAATAAACAGGGGAGGCACTGAAGCTTTCTTT
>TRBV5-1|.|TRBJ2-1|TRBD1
CASRKGTGGNEQFF
TGCGCCAGCCGCAAAGGGACAGGGGGAAATGAGCAGTTCTTC
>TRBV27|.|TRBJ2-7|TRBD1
CASSSEDRAEQYF
TGTGCCAGCAGTTCGGAGGACAGGGCCGAGCAGTACTTC
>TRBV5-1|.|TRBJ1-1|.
CASSLDGGLTEAFF
TGCGCCAGCAGCTTGGACGGTGGTTTGACTGAAGCTTTCTTT
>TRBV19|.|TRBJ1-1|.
CAGSIRENAEAFF
TGTGCCGGTAGTATTAGAGAGAACGCTGAAGCTTTCTTT
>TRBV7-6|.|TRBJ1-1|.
CASSLPRGRGTEAFF
TGTGCCAGCAGCTTGCCCAGGGGACGGGGCACTGAAGCTTTCTTT
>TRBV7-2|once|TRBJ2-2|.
CASSLAPGVIGELFF
TGTGCCAGCAGCTTAGCCCCAGGGGTGATCGGGGAGCTGTTTTTT
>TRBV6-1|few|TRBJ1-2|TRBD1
CASRSTGVYGYTF
TGTGCCAGCAGGTCGACAGGGGTCTATGGCTACACCTTC
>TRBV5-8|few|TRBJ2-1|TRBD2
CASSSRLAGDNEQFF
TGTGCCAGCAGCAGCAGGCTAGCGGGAGACAATGAGCAGTTCTTC
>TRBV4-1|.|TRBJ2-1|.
CASSPPGQGRYEQFF
TGCGCCAGCAGCCCTCCCGGGCAGGGTCGGTATGAGCAGTTCTTC
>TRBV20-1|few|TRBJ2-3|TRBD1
CSARGTGNTDTQYF
TGCAGTGCTAGGGGGACAGGGAACACAGATACGCAGTATTTT
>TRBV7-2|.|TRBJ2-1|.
CASSLDPPSRPREQFF
TGTGCCAGCAGCTTAGACCCCCCCAGTCGTCCCAGGGAGCAGTTCTTC
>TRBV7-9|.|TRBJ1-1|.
CASSPRGTFKNTEAFF
TGTGCCAGCAGCCCCAGGGGAACATTTAAGAACACTGAAGCTTTCTTT
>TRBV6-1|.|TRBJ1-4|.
CASSTGGDDEKLFF
TGTGCCAGCAGCACGGGGGGGGATGATGAAAAACTGTTTTTT
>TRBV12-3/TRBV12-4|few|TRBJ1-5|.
CASSLAGIGQPQHF
TGTGCCAGCAGTTTAGCAGGGATTGGTCAGCCCCAGCATTTT
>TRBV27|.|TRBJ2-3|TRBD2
CASSAGYSGVTDTQYF
TGTGCCAGCAGTGCAGGATATAGCGGGGTAACAGATACGCAGTATTTT
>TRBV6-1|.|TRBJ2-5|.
CASTGWETQYF
TGTGCCAGCACCGGTTGGGAGACCCAGTACTTC
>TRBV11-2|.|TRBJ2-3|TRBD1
CASSLRGQVASTDTQYF
TGTGCCAGCAGCCTCCGTGGACAGGTTGCGAGCACAGATACGCAGTATTTT
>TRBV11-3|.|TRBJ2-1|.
CASSLTGALWGEQFF
TGTGCCAGCAGCTTGACGGGGGCTTTGTGGGGTGAGCAGTTCTTC
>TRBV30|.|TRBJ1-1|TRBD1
CAWRLTGARTEAFF
TGTGCCTGGAGGTTAACAGGGGCACGGACTGAAGCTTTCTTT
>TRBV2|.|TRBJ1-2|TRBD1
CASVENQGGGYTF
TGTGCCAGCGTGGAGAACCAGGGGGGAGGCTACACCTTC
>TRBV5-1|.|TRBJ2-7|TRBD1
CASGAGPGQGSYEQYF
TGCGCCAGCGGCGCCGGGCCGGGACAGGGTAGCTACGAGCAGTACTTC
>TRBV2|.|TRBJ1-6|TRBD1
CASSEGQGGSPLHF
TGTGCCAGCAGTGAAGGACAGGGTGGTTCACCCCTCCACTTT
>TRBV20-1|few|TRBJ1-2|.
CSGRVLPNYGYTF
TGCAGTGGGAGAGTCCTCCCTAACTATGGCTACACCTTC
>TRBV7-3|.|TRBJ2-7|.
CASSSQRIGEQYF
TGTGCCAGCAGCTCTCAACGGATAGGTGAGCAGTACTTC
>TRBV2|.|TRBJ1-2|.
CASSGSGGHGYTF
TGTGCCAGCAGTGGATCCGGGGGACATGGCTACACCTTC
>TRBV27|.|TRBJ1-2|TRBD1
CASSWEDRDYGYTF
TGTGCCAGCAGTTGGGAGGACAGGGATTATGGCTACACCTTC
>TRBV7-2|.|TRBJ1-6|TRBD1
CASSLETGVNSPLHF
TGTGCCAGCAGCTTAGAGACAGGGGTTAATTCACCCCTCCACTTT
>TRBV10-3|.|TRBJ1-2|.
CAISETTDGYTF
TGTGCCATCAGCGAGACAACTGACGGCTACACCTTC
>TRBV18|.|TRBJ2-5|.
CASSPPVWQGETQYF
TGTGCCAGCTCACCACCGGTTTGGCAGGGGGAGACCCAGTACTTC
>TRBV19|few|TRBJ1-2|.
CASGGSYGYTF
TGTGCCAGCGGCGGCAGCTATGGCTACACCTTC
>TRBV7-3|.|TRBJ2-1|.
CASSPRGFNEQFF
TGTGCCAGCAGCCCACGGGGGTTCAATGAGCAGTTCTTC
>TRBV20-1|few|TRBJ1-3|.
CSARDTSTGSGNTIYF
TGCAGTGCTAGAGATACCTCAACGGGCTCTGGAAACACCATATATTTT